This T cell receptor (beta chain) was recorded in a study of patients and donors after allogeneic stem cell transplantation. TCRdb itself ran the RT-PCR reads through MiXCR, one entry per CDR3 protein. The sample yields about a million distinct CDR3 sequences, about 20% seen once. The CDR3 is made up of 15 amino acids. The V and J ends lost 4 bases and 3 bases respectively, with 16 bases between them. Germline loops: CDR1 SNHLY, CDR2 FYNNEI. This rearrangement joins TRBV2 to TRBJ2-7, with a tentative D call TRBD2 (5 bases). The TCR sequence derives from a human donor who was either an allogeneic HSCT recipient or a stem cell or donor lymphocyte infusion donor (not recorded which). It is not recorded whose cells these are; they may come from a transplant donor. Material for sequencing was blood, either unsorted or a sorted T cell fraction (not recorded which). CDR3 in DNA: TGTGCCAGCAGTGGCGGGTCAAGCAGCGACTACGAGCAGTACTTC. Protein: CASSGGSSSDYEQYF.